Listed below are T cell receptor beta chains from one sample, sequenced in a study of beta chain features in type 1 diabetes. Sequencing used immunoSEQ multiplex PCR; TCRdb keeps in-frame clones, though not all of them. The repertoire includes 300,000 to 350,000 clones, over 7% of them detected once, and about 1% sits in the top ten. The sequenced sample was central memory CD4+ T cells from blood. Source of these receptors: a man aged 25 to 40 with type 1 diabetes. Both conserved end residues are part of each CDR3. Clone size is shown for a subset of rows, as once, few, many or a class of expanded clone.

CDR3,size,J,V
CASTTGGSNYGYTF,few,TRBJ1-2,TRBV16
CASSQGLLNEQFF,few,TRBJ2-1,TRBV7-9
CASSRDREYEQYF,NA,TRBJ2-7,TRBV6-5
CAWTGEGETQYF,NA,TRBJ2-5,TRBV30
CASLDSYTEAFF,few,TRBJ1-1,TRBV25-1
CASSEVRQVYTEAFF,NA,TRBJ1-1,TRBV6-1
CASSLTGFEAFF,NA,TRBJ1-1,TRBV11-2
CASSPGQGADNEQFF,few,TRBJ2-1,TRBV18
CASSLDSWSGGAAFF,few,TRBJ1-1,TRBV5-1
CASSGAVNEKLFF,few,TRBJ1-4,TRBV25-1